One and the same sample provided the 30 T cell receptor beta chains below, sequenced in a study of response to subunit inactivated influenza vaccine. TCRdb passed the RT-PCR reads through MiXCR, listing each CDR3 protein once. Of around 760,000 distinct CDR3 sequences in the sample, around 14% were seen once. The specimen was PBMCs from blood, collected 14 to 15 days before vaccination. These receptors were taken from a man aged 50-60 years who received an inactivated influenza vaccine.

The rearrangement links TRBV10-3 to TRBJ2-1, with D tentatively TRBD1 or TRBD2 (5 bases each). Trimming took off 10 bases at V and 10 bases at J, with 17 bases between the two ends. The length of the CDR3 is 12 residues. The germline V gene has CDR1 ENHRY and CDR2 SYGVKD. The CDR3 reads CANGQREGEQFF. In DNA, the CDR3 is TGTGCCAACGGACAACGGGAAGGGGAGCAGTTCTTC.

This clonotype was found many times. The gene calls are TRBV12-3 or TRBV12-4 and TRBJ1-2; 8 positions match TRBD1. Unmatched junction bases numbered 3, after V lost 5 bases and J lost 4 bases. The CDR3 is 13 amino acids. The CDR3 here is CASSPGTGYGYTF. DNA for the CDR3: TGTGCCAGCAGTCCCGGGACAGGCTATGGCTACACCTTC.

Many counts were recorded for this clonotype. CDR3 bases: TGTGCCAGCAGCCAAAATTCCTACAATGAGCAGTTCTTC. Its protein is CASSQNSYNEQFF. V gene TRBV7-9 combines with J gene TRBJ2-1; D is ambiguous. The CDR3 extends over 13 amino acids. Germline lookup yields CDR1 SEHNR and CDR2 FQNEAQ (reference sequence). V gave up 5 bases and J gave up 1 base, with 6 bases separating them.

This clonotype was counted only a few times. The V gene is TRBV6-1, the J gene TRBJ1-5; 10 bases are a match to TRBD1. CDR1 is MNHNS and CDR2 is SASEGT in the germline V gene. The J segment lost 9 bases and the V segment lost 1 base, leaving 3 bases of the junction unmatched. The CDR3 consists of 14 residues. The CDR3 sequence is CASSEGDRGMPQHF. The CDR3 DNA reads as TGTGCCAGCAGTGAAGGGGACAGGGGTATGCCCCAGCATTTT.

Here the CDR3 DNA reads TGTGCCAGCAGCTTAACTAGCGGGAGTCTCGATACGCAGTATTTT. As protein: CASSLTSGSLDTQYF. This rearrangement joins TRBV7-9 to TRBJ2-3; 11 positions agree with TRBD2. CDR3 length: 15 amino acids. Germline CDR1 and CDR2: SEHNR and FQNEAQ (reference sequence). Trimming took 2 bases from V and 6 from J; bases not matched to a gene: 4. Full variable domain (remainder filled in from reference TRBV7-9 and TRBJ2-3): DTGVSQNPRHKITKRGQNVTFRCDPISEHNRLYWYRQTLGQGPEFLTYFQNEAQLEKSRLLSDRFSAERPKGSFSTLEIQRTEQGDSAMYLCASSLTSGSLDTQYFGPGTRLTVL.

This clonotype was counted ten times or more. The chain employs TRBV27 and TRBJ2-7; D perhaps matches TRBD1 (6 bases). This CDR3 region has 13 residues. Deletions cut 2 bases from V and 3 bases from J, with 8 bases between. Germline-derived CDR1 and CDR2 are MNHEY and SMNVEV (reference sequence). CDR3 sequence: CASSLGQFYEQYF. The CDR3 DNA reads as TGTGCCAGCAGTTTAGGACAGTTCTACGAGCAGTACTTC.

This chain links TRBV5-1 with TRBJ1-1, with 7 bases that match TRBD1. The germline V gene encodes CDR1 SGHRS and CDR2 YFSETQ. CDR3 length: 13 residues. The trim removed 2 bases at V and 8 bases at J, leaving 6 bases unmatched. The CDR3 sequence is CASSLTGESEAFF. DNA of the CDR3: TGCGCCAGCAGCTTAACAGGGGAGAGCGAAGCTTTCTTT.

Of note for this clonotype: One base away lies a much larger clone, so this may be a sequencing read error. The chain combines TRBV14 with TRBJ2-1, with D possibly matching TRBD2 (5 bases). Trimming left V 1 base short and J 9 bases short, with 22 bases between. The CDR3 covers 17 residues. Germline loops: CDR1 SGHDN, CDR2 FVKESK. This CDR3 reads CASSQVFLLEGESEQFF. DNA for the CDR3: TGTGCCAGCAGCCAAGTGTTTTTATTAGAGGGAGAGTCTGAGCAGTTCTTC.

This clonotype showed up many times. V and J are TRBV12-3 or TRBV12-4 and TRBJ1-5; weak D call: TRBD1 (6 bases). Trimming shortened V by 5 bases and J by 7 bases, and 15 bases separated the two germline ends. The CDR3 totals 14 residues. For the CDR3, the DNA is TGTGCCAGCAGTCCCCCGGGGGCCGGACAGCCCCAGCATTTT. Its translation: CASSPPGAGQPQHF.

This chain joins TRBV16 and TRBJ2-7, with 8 bases identical to TRBD1. CDR1 is KGHSY, CDR2 FQNENV, per germline. V trimming: 4 bases; J trimming: 3 bases; junction bases outside the gene matches: 8. The CDR3 loop spans 15 amino acids. The CDR3 reads CASSLQGASVYEQYF. The CDR3 bases are TGTGCCAGCAGCCTCCAGGGGGCGTCTGTCTACGAGCAGTACTTC.

This clonotype was counted between two and nine times. This chain links TRBV20-1 with TRBJ2-1; D call uncertain. CDR3 length: 12 amino acids. V was cut by 4 bases and J by 4 bases, with 8 bases left in between. In germline, CDR1 is DFQATT, CDR2 SNEGSKA (reference sequence). DNA of the CDR3: TGCAGTGCTAAACGGCCGTACAATGAGCAGTTCTTC. It encodes CSAKRPYNEQFF.

The chain employs TRBV4-3 and TRBJ2-7; D call uncertain. Looked up from germline, CDR1 is LGHNA and CDR2 is YSLEER. Trimming left V 0 bases short and J 2 bases short, with 8 bases between. The CDR3 is 14 residues long. The CDR3 protein is CASSQELLAYEQYF. In DNA, the CDR3 is TGCGCCAGCAGCCAAGAGCTTCTGGCCTACGAGCAGTACTTC.

This clonotype was detected only a few times. The J gene is TRBJ2-3, the V gene TRBV7-2; 8 bases map to TRBD2. Germline-derived CDR1 and CDR2 are SGHTA and FQGNSA. The CDR3 is 14 amino acids. V trimming: 5 bases; J trimming: 0 bases; junction bases outside the gene matches: 1. The CDR3 loop is CASSRTSSTDTQYF. CDR3 coding DNA: TGTGCCAGCAGCAGGACTAGCAGCACAGATACGCAGTATTTT.

The CDR3 reads CASRILLQGTDTQYF. The CDR3 DNA reads TGCGCCAGCAGAATTCTCCTTCAAGGTACAGATACGCAGTATTTT. The chain joins TRBV4-1 to TRBJ2-3; D unresolved. Germline CDR1 is MGHRA and CDR2 is YSYEKL. Trimming removed 6 bases at V and 3 bases at J, with 16 bases between. This CDR3 comprises 15 residues.

This chain joins TRBV19 and TRBJ2-2; 8 bases align to TRBD2. V dropped 1 base and J dropped 5; count of bases not matched to a gene: 6. This CDR3 has 16 residues. Germline V gives CDR1 LNHDA, CDR2 SQIVND (reference sequence). This chain's CDR3 is CASSIAGGPWTGELFF. DNA of the CDR3: TGTGCCAGTAGTATAGCGGGGGGGCCTTGGACCGGGGAGCTGTTTTTT.

This clonotype was seen only a few times. J is TRBJ2-3 and V is TRBV11-3; D perhaps matches TRBD1 (6 bases). There are 17 residues in the CDR3. Trimming stripped 4 bases from V and 5 bases from J, with 22 bases between. Germline V lookup: CDR1 SGHNT, CDR2 YENEEA. In DNA form, the CDR3 reads TGTGCCAGCAGCTCTGGGACACCTACCATCGGAGGAGATACGCAGTATTTT. Translating it yields CASSSGTPTIGGDTQYF.

This clonotype was seen a few times. V is TRBV7-2 and J is TRBJ1-4; D possibly corresponds to TRBD1 (5 bases). The germline CDR1 and CDR2 sequences are SGHTA and FQGNSA. The CDR3 length is 17 residues. V lost 3 bases, J lost 3 bases, and 17 bases lay in between. The CDR3 reads CASSFSGGKLANEKLFF. The CDR3, as DNA: TGTGCCAGCAGCTTTTCGGGGGGGAAACTGGCTAATGAAAAACTGTTTTTT.

The genes are TRBV12-3 or TRBV12-4 and TRBJ2-5; D is ambiguous. Trimming removed 5 bases from V and 4 bases from J, with 17 bases in between. This CDR3 spans 15 amino acids. The CDR3, as DNA: TGTGCCAGCAGTCGCTCCCAAAATCGGTTAGAGACCCAGTACTTC. Amino acids: CASSRSQNRLETQYF.

The chain is built from TRBV11-1 and TRBJ2-1; 9 bases are shared with TRBD2. The germline gives CDR1 SGHAT, CDR2 FQDESV (reference sequence). The V and J ends lost 1 base and 5 bases, in that order; junction bases with no gene match: 6. This CDR3 has 16 residues. This chain's CDR3 is CASSLGVKRGDNEQFF. The CDR3 coding sequence is TGTGCCAGCAGCTTAGGGGTCAAGCGGGGGGACAATGAGCAGTTCTTC.

This rearrangement joins TRBV5-1 to TRBJ2-5; the D gene is possibly TRBD2 (5 bases). CDR1 and CDR2 from the germline V gene are SGHRS and YFSETQ. Trimming took 5 bases from V and 2 from J, leaving 13 bases between them. The CDR3 runs to 14 residues. The CDR3 is CASSSRTGQETQYF. CDR3 bases: TGCGCCAGCAGTTCGCGGACTGGACAAGAGACCCAGTACTTC.

This clonotype was counted between two and nine times. The rearrangement links TRBV20-1 to TRBJ2-7, with 12 bases matching TRBD2. This CDR3 is 14 amino acids long. The germline CDR1 and CDR2 sequences are DFQATT and SNEGSKA (reference sequence). J gave up 4 bases and V 0 bases, and 1 base lay outside the gene matches. The chain's CDR3 is CSARDTSGRYEQYF. CDR3 nucleotide sequence: TGCAGTGCTAGAGATACTAGCGGGAGGTACGAGCAGTACTTC.

This clonotype was seen more than once but under ten times. This chain uses TRBV28 with TRBJ2-4; D is perhaps TRBD2 (6 bases). The germline V gene has CDR1 MDHEN and CDR2 SYDVKM. The V end was cut by 6 bases, the J end by 7 bases, with 19 bases between. This CDR3 is 15 amino acids long. This chain's CDR3 is CASSDLGGPVNIQYF. The CDR3 region has the DNA TGTGCCAGCAGCGATTTGGGGGGACCTGTCAACATTCAGTACTTC.

The rearrangement links TRBV5-1 to TRBJ1-2, with D unclear. Trimming stripped 4 bases from V and 5 bases from J, with 12 bases between. The CDR3 covers 13 residues. Germline V gene sequence: CDR1 SGHRS, CDR2 YFSETQ. The CDR3 spells CASSPKGEYGYTF. As DNA, the CDR3 is TGCGCCAGCAGCCCAAAGGGAGAATATGGCTACACCTTC.

Only a few counts were recorded for this clonotype. The rearrangement links TRBV6-1 to TRBJ2-2; D is perhaps TRBD2 (5 bases). Trimming removed 6 bases from V and 0 bases from J, with 14 bases in between. CDR3 size: 16 residues. Per germline, CDR1 MNHNS and CDR2 SASEGT. CDR3 coding DNA: TGTGCCAGCAGGAGGATCCGGGGTACGAACACCGGGGAGCTGTTTTTT. Amino acid sequence: CASRRIRGTNTGELFF.

The chain carries TRBV6-2 or TRBV6-3 and TRBJ2-5; 8 nucleotides line up with TRBD2. J lost 4 bases, V lost 7 bases, and 5 bases had no gene match. Germline loops: CDR1 MNHEY, CDR2 SVGEGT. The CDR3 runs to 13 residues. CDR3 bases: TGTGCCAGCATCCGAAGCGGGAGAGAGACCCAGTACTTC. Translation: CASIRSGRETQYF.

This clonotype was observed many times. The V and J genes are TRBV5-1 and TRBJ2-1, with 7 bases that match TRBD2. Germline V gene sequence: CDR1 SGHRS, CDR2 YFSETQ. The V gene end was trimmed by 1 base and the J gene end by 5 bases; junction bases not matched to a gene: 6. The CDR3 totals 15 residues. CDR3 bases: TGCGCCAGCAGCTTGCACGGGGGGAGGGACAATGAGCAGTTCTTC. It specifies CASSLHGGRDNEQFF.

This clonotype was picked up a small number of times. CDR3 nucleotides: TGTGCCAGCAGCCAACATAGGGACTCCACCAGGAATAAGCAGTATTTT. Translated, it gives CASSQHRDSTRNKQYF. The chain links TRBV4-2 to TRBJ2-3, with D perhaps matching TRBD2 (6 bases). CDR1 is LGHNA, CDR2 YNFKEQ, per germline. V dropped 2 bases and J dropped 11 bases, with 23 bases sitting between them. This CDR3 is built from 16 residues.

The table lists this clonotype with many counts. The chain's CDR3 is CASSRTSGGGEDTQYF. The CDR3 nucleotides read TGTGCCAGCAGCCGGACTAGCGGGGGGGGAGAAGATACGCAGTATTTT. The J gene is TRBJ2-3, the V gene TRBV7-2, with TRBD2 matching 15 bases. The CDR3 covers 16 residues. Germline V gene lookup returns CDR1 SGHTA and CDR2 FQGNSA. V was clipped by 5 bases and J by 5 bases; unmatched bases: 5.

This clonotype came up a few times. This chain links TRBV6-2 or TRBV6-3 with TRBJ2-3, with TRBD1 matching 9 bases. The CDR3 has 15 amino acids. V trimming: 5 bases; J trimming: 1 base; junction bases outside the gene matches: 4. From germline, CDR1 is MNHEY and CDR2 SVGEGT. CDR3 in DNA: TGTGCCAGCAGTGGGACAGGGCAACGCACAGATACGCAGTATTTT. Protein sequence: CASSGTGQRTDTQYF.

This clonotype has a handful of counts. V is TRBV3-1 and J is TRBJ2-5, with 10 bases fitting TRBD2. The CDR3 sequence is 16 residues long. The V segment lost 7 bases and the J segment 5 bases; nucleotides outside the gene matches: 13. CDR1 is LGHDT and CDR2 is YNNKEL in the germline V gene (reference sequence). This CDR3 reads CASIPSSVTSGETQYF. The DNA of the CDR3 is TGTGCCAGCATCCCCTCATCGGTGACTAGCGGGGAGACCCAGTACTTC.